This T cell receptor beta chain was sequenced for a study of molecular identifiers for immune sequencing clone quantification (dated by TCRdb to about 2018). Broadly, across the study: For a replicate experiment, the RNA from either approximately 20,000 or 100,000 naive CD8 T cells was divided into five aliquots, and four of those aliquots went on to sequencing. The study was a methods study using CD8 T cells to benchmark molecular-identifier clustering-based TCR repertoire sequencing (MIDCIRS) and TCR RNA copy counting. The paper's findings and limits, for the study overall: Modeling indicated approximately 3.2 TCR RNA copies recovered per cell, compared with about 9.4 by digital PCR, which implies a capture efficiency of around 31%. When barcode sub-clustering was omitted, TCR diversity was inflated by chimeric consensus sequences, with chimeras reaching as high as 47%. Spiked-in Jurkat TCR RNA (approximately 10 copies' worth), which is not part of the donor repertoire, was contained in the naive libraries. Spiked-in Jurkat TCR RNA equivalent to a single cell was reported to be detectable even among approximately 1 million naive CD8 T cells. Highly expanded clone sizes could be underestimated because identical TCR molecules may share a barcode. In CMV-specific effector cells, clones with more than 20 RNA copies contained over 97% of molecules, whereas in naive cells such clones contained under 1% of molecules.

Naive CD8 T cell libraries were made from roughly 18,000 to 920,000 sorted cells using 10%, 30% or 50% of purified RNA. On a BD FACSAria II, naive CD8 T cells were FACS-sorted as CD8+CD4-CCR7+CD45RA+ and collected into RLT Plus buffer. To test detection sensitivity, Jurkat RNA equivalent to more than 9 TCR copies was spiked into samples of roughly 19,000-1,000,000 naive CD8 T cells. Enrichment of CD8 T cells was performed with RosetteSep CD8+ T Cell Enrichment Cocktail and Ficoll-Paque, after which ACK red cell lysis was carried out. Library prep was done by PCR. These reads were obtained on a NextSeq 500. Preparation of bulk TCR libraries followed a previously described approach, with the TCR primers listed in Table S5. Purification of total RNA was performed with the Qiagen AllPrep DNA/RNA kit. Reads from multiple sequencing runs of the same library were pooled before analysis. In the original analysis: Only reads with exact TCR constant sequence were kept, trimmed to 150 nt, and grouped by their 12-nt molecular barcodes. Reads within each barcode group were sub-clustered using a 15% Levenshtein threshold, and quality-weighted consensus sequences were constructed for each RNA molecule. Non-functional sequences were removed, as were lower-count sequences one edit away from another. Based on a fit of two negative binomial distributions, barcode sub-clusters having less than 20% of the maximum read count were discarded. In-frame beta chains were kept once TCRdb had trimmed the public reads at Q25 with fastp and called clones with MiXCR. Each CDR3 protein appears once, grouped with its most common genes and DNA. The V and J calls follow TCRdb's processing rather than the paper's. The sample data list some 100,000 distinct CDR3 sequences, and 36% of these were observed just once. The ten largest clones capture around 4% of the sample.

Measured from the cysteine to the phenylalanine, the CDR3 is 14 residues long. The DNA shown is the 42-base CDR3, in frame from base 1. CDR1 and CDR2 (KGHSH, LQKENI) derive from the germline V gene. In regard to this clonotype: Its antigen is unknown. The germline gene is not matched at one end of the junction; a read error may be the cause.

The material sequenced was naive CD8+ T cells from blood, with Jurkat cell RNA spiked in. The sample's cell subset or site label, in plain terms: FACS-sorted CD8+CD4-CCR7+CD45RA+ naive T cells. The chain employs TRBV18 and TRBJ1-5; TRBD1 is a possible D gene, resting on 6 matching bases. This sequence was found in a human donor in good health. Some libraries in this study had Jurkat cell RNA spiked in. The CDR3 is CASSPGQYNPPQHF. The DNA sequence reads TGTGCCAGCTCACCTGGACAGTACAATCCGCCCCAGCATTTT.